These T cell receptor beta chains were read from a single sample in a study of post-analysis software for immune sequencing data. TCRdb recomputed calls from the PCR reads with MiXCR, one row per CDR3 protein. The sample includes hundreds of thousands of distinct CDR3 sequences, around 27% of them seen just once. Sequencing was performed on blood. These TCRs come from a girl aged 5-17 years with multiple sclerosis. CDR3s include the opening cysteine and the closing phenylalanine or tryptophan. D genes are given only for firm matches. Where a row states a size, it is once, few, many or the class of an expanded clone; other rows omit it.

CDR3aa: CSANDRGGTDTQYF
CDR3nt: TGCAGTGCGAATGACAGGGGGGGGACAGATACGCAGTATTTT
abundance: .
j_gene: TRBJ2-3
v_gene: TRBV20-1
len: 14
d_gene: TRBD1

CDR3aa: CAGSEQGGYYGYTF
CDR3nt: TGTGCCGGCAGTGAACAGGGGGGGTACTATGGCTACACCTTC
abundance: .
j_gene: TRBJ1-2
v_gene: TRBV6-2/TRBV6-3
len: 14
d_gene: TRBD1

CDR3aa: CASSLAGQPSYEQYF
CDR3nt: TGTGCCAGCAGCTTGGCTGGACAGCCTTCCTACGAGCAGTACTTC
abundance: few
j_gene: TRBJ2-7
v_gene: TRBV5-6
len: 15
d_gene: .

CDR3aa: CSAPRGGAREQYF
CDR3nt: TGCAGTGCTCCCCGGGGAGGAGCAAGGGAGCAGTACTTC
abundance: few
j_gene: TRBJ2-4
v_gene: TRBV20-1
len: 13
d_gene: .

CDR3aa: CASTRTGTTGELFF
CDR3nt: TGTGCCAGCACCCGGACAGGGACCACCGGGGAGCTGTTTTTT
abundance: few
j_gene: TRBJ2-2
v_gene: TRBV6-5
len: 14
d_gene: TRBD1

CDR3aa: CASSQSWTGTQETQYF
CDR3nt: TGTGCCAGCAGCCAATCATGGACAGGGACTCAAGAGACCCAGTACTTC
abundance: few
j_gene: TRBJ2-5
v_gene: TRBV4-2
len: 16
d_gene: TRBD1

CDR3aa: CASSFPIGDYGYTF
CDR3nt: TGTGCCAGCAGTTTTCCAATCGGGGACTATGGCTACACCTTC
abundance: .
j_gene: TRBJ1-2
v_gene: TRBV28
len: 14
d_gene: .

CDR3aa: CASSPHAGTFSGDTQYF
CDR3nt: TGTGCCAGCAGCCCCCACGCCGGGACTTTCTCTGGAGATACGCAGTATTTT
abundance: .
j_gene: TRBJ2-3
v_gene: TRBV5-5
len: 17
d_gene: .

CDR3aa: CASSLKLEAGTQYF
CDR3nt: TGCGCCAGCAGCTTGAAGTTAGAAGCAGGTACGCAGTATTTT
abundance: .
j_gene: TRBJ2-3
v_gene: TRBV5-1
len: 14
d_gene: .

CDR3aa: CASSEQGNGRETQYF
CDR3nt: TGTGCCAGCAGCGAACAGGGTAACGGGCGAGAGACCCAGTACTTC
abundance: many
j_gene: TRBJ2-5
v_gene: TRBV12-3/TRBV12-4
len: 15
d_gene: .

CDR3aa: CASNLTRGLTDTQYF
CDR3nt: TGCGCCAGCAACTTGACCCGCGGGCTCACAGATACGCAGTATTTT
abundance: .
j_gene: TRBJ2-3
v_gene: TRBV5-1
len: 15
d_gene: .

CDR3aa: CASSPPGLATDTQYF
CDR3nt: TGTGCCAGCAGCCCTCCGGGACTCGCCACAGATACGCAGTATTTT
abundance: .
j_gene: TRBJ2-3
v_gene: TRBV11-2
len: 15
d_gene: .

CDR3aa: CASSKPGLATEETQYF
CDR3nt: TGTGCCAGCAGTAAACCGGGACTAGCGACAGAGGAGACCCAGTACTTC
abundance: few
j_gene: TRBJ2-5
v_gene: TRBV6-5
len: 16
d_gene: TRBD2

CDR3aa: CASSRPQGGKNIQYF
CDR3nt: TGTGCCAGCAGCCGACCACAGGGTGGCAAAAACATTCAGTACTTC
abundance: few
j_gene: TRBJ2-4
v_gene: TRBV5-6
len: 15
d_gene: .

CDR3aa: CASSLIGQGTEAFF
CDR3nt: TGTGCCAGCAGCCTCATAGGACAGGGCACTGAAGCTTTCTTT
abundance: .
j_gene: TRBJ1-1
v_gene: TRBV7-2
len: 14
d_gene: TRBD1

CDR3aa: CASSLYPGQGEQYF
CDR3nt: TGTGCCAGCAGTTTATATCCAGGGCAAGGCGAGCAGTACTTC
abundance: few
j_gene: TRBJ2-7
v_gene: TRBV27
len: 14
d_gene: .

CDR3aa: CAISESFVGLAGNNEQFF
CDR3nt: TGTGCCATCAGTGAGTCTTTCGTAGGGCTAGCGGGAAACAATGAGCAGTTCTTC
abundance: few
j_gene: TRBJ2-1
v_gene: TRBV10-3
len: 18
d_gene: TRBD2

CDR3aa: CSARELYRDGVSYEQYF
CDR3nt: TGCAGTGCTAGAGAACTCTATCGGGACGGAGTCTCCTACGAGCAGTACTTC
abundance: once
j_gene: TRBJ2-7
v_gene: TRBV20-1
len: 17
d_gene: .